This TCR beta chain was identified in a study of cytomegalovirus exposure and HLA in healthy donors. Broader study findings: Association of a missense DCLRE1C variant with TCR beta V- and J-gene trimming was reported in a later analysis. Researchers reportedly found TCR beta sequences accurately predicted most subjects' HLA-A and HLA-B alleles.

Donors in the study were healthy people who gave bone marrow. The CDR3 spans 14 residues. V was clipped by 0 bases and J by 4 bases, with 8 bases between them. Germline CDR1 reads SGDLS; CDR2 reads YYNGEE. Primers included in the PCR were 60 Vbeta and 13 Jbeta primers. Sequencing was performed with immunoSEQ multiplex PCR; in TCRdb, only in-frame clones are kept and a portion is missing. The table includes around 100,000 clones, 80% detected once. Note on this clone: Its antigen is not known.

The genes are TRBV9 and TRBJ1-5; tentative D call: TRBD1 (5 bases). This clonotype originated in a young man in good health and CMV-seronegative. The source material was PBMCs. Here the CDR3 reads CASSVGSGNQPQHF. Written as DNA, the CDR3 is TGTGCCAGCAGCGTAGGGTCAGGGAATCAGCCCCAGCATTTT.